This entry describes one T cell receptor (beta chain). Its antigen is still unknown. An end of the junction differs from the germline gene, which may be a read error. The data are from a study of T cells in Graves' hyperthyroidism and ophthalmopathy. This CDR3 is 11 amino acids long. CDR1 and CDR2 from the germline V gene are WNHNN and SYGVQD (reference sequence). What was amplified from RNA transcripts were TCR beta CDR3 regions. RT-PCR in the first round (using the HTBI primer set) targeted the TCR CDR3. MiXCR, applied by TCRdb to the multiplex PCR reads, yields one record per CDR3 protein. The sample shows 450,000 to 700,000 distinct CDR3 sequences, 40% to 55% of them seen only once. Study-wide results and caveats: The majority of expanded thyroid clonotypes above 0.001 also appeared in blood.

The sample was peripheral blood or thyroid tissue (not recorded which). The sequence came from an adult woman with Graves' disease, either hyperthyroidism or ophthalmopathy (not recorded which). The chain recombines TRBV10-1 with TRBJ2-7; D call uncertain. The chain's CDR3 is CASRETYDQYF. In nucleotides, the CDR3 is TGCGCCAGCAGAGAGACCTACGATCAGTACTTC.